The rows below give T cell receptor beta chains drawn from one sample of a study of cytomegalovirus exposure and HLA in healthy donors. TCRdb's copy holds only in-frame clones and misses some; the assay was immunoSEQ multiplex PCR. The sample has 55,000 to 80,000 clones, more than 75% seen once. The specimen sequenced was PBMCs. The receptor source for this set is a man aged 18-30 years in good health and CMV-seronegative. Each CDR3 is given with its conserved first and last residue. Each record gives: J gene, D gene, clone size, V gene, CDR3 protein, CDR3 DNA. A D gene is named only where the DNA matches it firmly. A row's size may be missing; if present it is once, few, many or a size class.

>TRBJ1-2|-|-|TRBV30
CARDRVGGYTF
TGTGCCCGCGACAGAGTTGGTGGCTACACCTTC
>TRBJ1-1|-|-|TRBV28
CASPSQRGTEAFF
TGTGCCAGCCCTTCTCAACGGGGGACTGAAGCTTTCTTT
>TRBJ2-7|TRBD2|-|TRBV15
CATSRDLAGGSYEQYF
TGTGCCACCAGCAGAGATCTAGCGGGAGGAAGCTACGAGCAGTACTTC
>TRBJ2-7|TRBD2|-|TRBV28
CASSFHPVRAGLAEHEQYF
TGTGCCAGCAGTTTTCACCCAGTGAGGGCAGGACTAGCAGAGCACGAGCAGTACTTC
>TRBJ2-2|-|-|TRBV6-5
CATGHEPNTGELFF
TGTGCCACCGGACACGAACCGAACACCGGGGAGCTGTTTTTT
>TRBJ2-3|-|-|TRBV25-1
CASSEARAGLSTDTQYF
TGTGCCAGCAGTGAGGCCAGAGCGGGCCTTAGCACAGATACGCAGTATTTT
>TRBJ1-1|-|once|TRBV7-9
CASNFGGEGNTEAFF
TGTGCCAGTAATTTCGGGGGGGAGGGGAACACTGAAGCTTTCTTT
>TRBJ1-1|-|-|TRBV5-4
CASSFESTEAFF
TGTGCCAGCAGCTTTGAGAGCACTGAAGCTTTCTTT
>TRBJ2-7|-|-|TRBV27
CASSGPGGILRKKDYEQYF
TGTGCCAGCAGTGGCCCGGGCGGGATCCTAAGAAAGAAAGATTACGAGCAGTACTTC
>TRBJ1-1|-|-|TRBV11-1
CVSSLSRVNTEAFF
TGTGTCAGCAGCTTATCTCGGGTAAACACTGAAGCTTTCTTT
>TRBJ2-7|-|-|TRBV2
CASRQENYEQYF
TGTGCCAGCAGGCAGGAAAATTACGAGCAGTACTTC
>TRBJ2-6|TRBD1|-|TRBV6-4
CASSIFGTGRSGANVLTF
TGTGCCAGCAGTATCTTCGGGACAGGGAGGTCTGGGGCCAACGTCCTGACTTTC
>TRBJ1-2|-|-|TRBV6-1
CASTPNGYGYTF
TGTGCCAGCACGCCTAATGGCTATGGCTACACCTTC
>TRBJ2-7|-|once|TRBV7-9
CASSPPGISYEQYF
TGTGCCAGCAGCCCCCCCGGGATTTCTTACGAGCAGTACTTC
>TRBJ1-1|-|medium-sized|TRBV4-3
CASSQERSLYQGSEAFF
TGCGCCAGCAGCCAAGAGAGGAGCTTATATCAGGGGTCTGAAGCTTTCTTT
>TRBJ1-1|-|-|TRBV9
CASSVSLTGPNTEAFF
TGTGCCAGCAGCGTATCCCTGACAGGTCCGAACACTGAAGCTTTCTTT
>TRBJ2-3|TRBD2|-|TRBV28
CASSRRLAGFTDTQYF
TGTGCCAGCAGTCGTCGACTAGCGGGGTTCACAGATACGCAGTATTTT
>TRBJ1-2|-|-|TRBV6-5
CASSYGGSVYGYTF
TGTGCCAGCAGTTATGGGGGGTCAGTCTATGGCTACACCTTC
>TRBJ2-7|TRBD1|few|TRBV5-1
CASFDRANSYEQYF
TGCGCCAGCTTTGACAGGGCCAACTCCTACGAGCAGTACTTC
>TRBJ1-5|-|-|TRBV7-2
CASSLNGAGVLGNQPQHF
TGTGCCAGCAGCTTAAATGGGGCAGGGGTTTTGGGCAATCAGCCCCAGCATTTT
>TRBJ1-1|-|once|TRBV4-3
CASGQDFTGTGAFF
TGCGCCAGCGGCCAAGATTTTACCGGAACGGGAGCTTTCTTT